The 21 T cell receptor beta chains below were found in one sample sequenced in a study of blood T cell repertoires in COVID-19. The repertoire was sequenced with immunoSEQ multiplex PCR; TCRdb's copy has only in-frame clones and lacks some. The sample includes approximately 270,000 clones, about nine tenths seen only once; the top ten take approximately 1.6%. The sample taken for sequencing was PBMCs or T cells enriched from blood (not recorded which). The receptors derive from a man aged 35 to 55 who had recovered from COVID-19.

The CDR3 sequence: CASSRGQPDYGYTF. CDR3 nucleotides: TGTGCCAGTAGCAGGGGACAGCCAGACTATGGCTACACCTTC. The chain carries TRBV19 and TRBJ1-2; 7 nucleotides align to TRBD1. In germline, CDR1 is LNHDA, CDR2 SQIVND (reference sequence). The CDR3 totals 14 residues. The V gene end was trimmed by 6 bases and the J gene end by 3 bases; junction bases not matched to a gene: 7.

V and J are TRBV5-4 and TRBJ2-4; D is undetermined. The germline V and J ends were trimmed by 5 bases and 0 bases, with 9 bases remaining between them. The CDR3 has 14 amino acids. Germline assignment: CDR1 SGHNT and CDR2 YYREEE (reference sequence). This chain's CDR3 is CASRSSLAKNIQYF. The CDR3 DNA reads TGTGCCAGCAGATCTTCTCTAGCCAAAAACATTCAGTACTTC.

This clone was found once. This chain connects TRBV6-5 to TRBJ2-1, with D maybe TRBD2 (5 bases). The length of the CDR3 is 14 residues. The germline V and J ends were trimmed by 2 bases and 10 bases, with 15 bases remaining between them. Germline loops: CDR1 MNHEY, CDR2 SVGAGI. The CDR3 DNA sequence: TGTGCCAGCAGTTACGGGAGAGGGCCAATCGAGCAGTTCTTC. Translated: CASSYGRGPIEQFF.

The rearrangement joins TRBV9 to TRBJ1-3, with D possibly TRBD1 on 5 matching bases. V was cut by 0 bases and J by 2 bases, with 15 bases left in between. CDR1 is SGDLS and CDR2 is YYNGEE in the germline V gene. The CDR3 sequence is 17 residues long. The CDR3 nucleotides are TGTGCCAGCAGCGTAGTGCGGGGACTAATTCCTGGAAACACCATATATTTT. Its translation: CASSVVRGLIPGNTIYF.

The rearrangement links TRBV19 to TRBJ2-7; D ambiguous. V was cut by 3 bases and J by 2 bases, with 8 bases left in between. Germline CDR1 and CDR2: LNHDA and SQIVND (reference sequence). This CDR3 comprises 13 residues. The CDR3 here is CASSINGPYEQYF. The CDR3 DNA sequence: TGTGCCAGTAGTATTAATGGCCCCTACGAGCAGTACTTC.

This rearrangement joins TRBV4-2 to TRBJ1-3; no reliable D call. CDR3 length: 15 amino acids. Trimming shortened V by 5 bases and J by 3 bases, and 14 bases separated the two germline ends. The germline V gene has CDR1 LGHNA and CDR2 YNFKEQ. The CDR3 spells CASSAQEAFGNTIYF. The CDR3 DNA reads TGTGCCAGCAGCGCCCAGGAGGCTTTTGGAAACACCATATATTTT.

The chain carries TRBV19 and TRBJ1-5; D is possibly TRBD1 (6 bases). The CDR3 is made up of 15 amino acids. Germline CDR1 reads LNHDA; CDR2 reads SQIVND (reference sequence). Trimming took off 11 bases at V and 1 base at J, with 18 bases between the two ends. The CDR3 loop reads CASCIKGVSNQPQHF. The CDR3 nucleotides are TGTGCCTCCTGTATTAAGGGGGTAAGCAATCAGCCCCAGCATTTT.

This chain connects TRBV6-4 to TRBJ2-5; D is perhaps TRBD1 (5 bases). V was clipped by 2 bases and J by 2 bases, with 18 bases between them. Germline V gene lookup returns CDR1 MRHNA and CDR2 SNTAGT. The CDR3 runs 17 residues. Here the CDR3 DNA reads TGTGCCAGCAGTGACCAGCCCGACAGCTCCCCTCAAGAGACCCAGTACTTC. Amino acids: CASSDQPDSSPQETQYF.

V is TRBV12-3 or TRBV12-4 and J is TRBJ2-5; no clear D. This CDR3 contains 12 residues. V was clipped by 5 bases and J by 4 bases, with 8 bases between them. The CDR3 loop is CASSQQTETQYF. The DNA for the CDR3 is TGTGCCAGCAGTCAACAGACAGAGACCCAGTACTTC.

The V gene is TRBV14, the J gene TRBJ2-7, with TRBD2 matching 7 bases. Germline loops: CDR1 SGHDN, CDR2 FVKESK. The J segment lost 6 bases and the V segment lost 1 base, leaving 3 bases of the junction unmatched. CDR3 length: 13 residues. DNA for the CDR3: TGTGCCAGCAGCCAAGGACTAGCCCCCGAGCAGTACTTC. Its protein is CASSQGLAPEQYF. Together with reference TRBV14 and TRBJ2-7, the CDR3 gives the full variable domain: EAGVTQFPSHSVIEKGQTVTLRCDPISGHDNLYWYRRVMGKEIKFLLHFVKESKQDESGMPNNRFLAERTGGTYSTLKVQPAELEDSGVYFCASSQGLAPEQYFGPGTRLTVT.

The genes are TRBV30 and TRBJ2-7; D call uncertain. V dropped 4 bases and J dropped 3 bases, with 13 bases sitting between them. The germline CDR1 and CDR2 sequences are GTSNPN and SVGIG (reference sequence). This CDR3 contains 13 residues. CDR3 nucleotide sequence: TGTGCCTGGACCGCCCTACCAAACTACGAGCAGTACTTC. It specifies CAWTALPNYEQYF.

The chain has TRBV5-4 and TRBJ2-1, with 7 bases fitting TRBD2. Germline V lookup: CDR1 SGHNT, CDR2 YYREEE (reference sequence). J lost 4 bases, V lost 0 bases, and 1 base had no gene match. This CDR3 has 14 amino acids. The CDR3 sequence is CASSLGGSYNEQFF. The CDR3 DNA is TGTGCCAGCAGCTTGGGCGGGAGTTACAATGAGCAGTTCTTC.

The chain links TRBV6-5 to TRBJ2-3, with TRBD2 matching 9 bases. After removal of 0 bases from V and 1 base from J, the junction contained 2 bases not matched to a gene. CDR3 size: 16 residues. Germline loops: CDR1 MNHEY, CDR2 SVGAGI. CDR3 coding DNA: TGTGCCAGCAGTTACTCGGCTAGCGGGGGCACAGATACGCAGTATTTT. Translated, it gives CASSYSASGGTDTQYF.

The chain joins TRBV28 to TRBJ2-3; 9 positions agree with TRBD1. CDR1 and CDR2 (germline): MDHEN, SYDVKM. CDR3 length: 15 residues. J was trimmed by 4 bases and V by 5 bases; bases with no gene match: 7. CDR3 DNA sequence: TGTGCCAGCAGTGTGATACAGGGGGCGGCAGATACGCAGTATTTT. Translated, it gives CASSVIQGAADTQYF.

This rearrangement joins TRBV6-6 to TRBJ2-7, with TRBD2 matching over 9 bases. From germline, CDR1 is MNHNY and CDR2 SVGAGI (reference sequence). Germline trimming cut 3 bases from V and 6 bases from J; bases unmatched to any gene: 6. This CDR3 contains 14 residues. CDR3 DNA: TGTGCCAGCAGTTATGGCGGGAGGGCCGGCGAGCAGTACTTC. This gives the protein CASSYGGRAGEQYF.

The V and J genes are TRBV28 and TRBJ2-7; tentatively, D is TRBD2 (6 bases). In germline, CDR1 is MDHEN, CDR2 SYDVKM. Between the trimmed V and J ends, which lost 6 bases and 2 bases, there was a span of 14 bases. This CDR3 comprises 14 residues. The DNA for the CDR3 is TGTGCCAGCAGCCGCGGGAAGGGGCCCTACGAGCAGTACTTC. Residues: CASSRGKGPYEQYF.

The chain has TRBV28 and TRBJ1-4; D gene ambiguous. V lost 7 bases and J lost 11, with 17 bases in between. The germline gives CDR1 MDHEN, CDR2 SYDVKM. The CDR3 extends over 13 amino acids. The CDR3 coding sequence is TGTGCCAGCACCTGGAGGGTACTAGGTAAACTGTTTTTT. This encodes CASTWRVLGKLFF.

This chain links TRBV6-5 with TRBJ2-3, with a weak D call TRBD2 (6 bases). The CDR3 spans 16 residues. Germline V gene lookup returns CDR1 MNHEY and CDR2 SVGAGI. Trimming took off 0 bases at V and 4 bases at J, with 14 bases between the two ends. CDR3 nucleotides: TGTGCCAGCAGTTACTCGATGTCGGGAGCAGCAGATACGCAGTATTTT. Its protein product is CASSYSMSGAADTQYF.

The chain recombines TRBV18 with TRBJ2-1; a weak D match, TRBD1 (5 bases). V was trimmed by 3 bases and J by 1 base, leaving 10 bases between them. The germline V gene encodes CDR1 KGHSH and CDR2 LQKENI. This CDR3 is 15 amino acids long. The CDR3 loop is CASSPFDSSYNEQFF. CDR3 bases: TGTGCCAGCTCACCTTTTGACAGTTCCTACAATGAGCAGTTCTTC.

Turning to this clone: This CDR3 fails to terminate in the conserved phenylalanine or tryptophan, so it likely reflects a read error. No DNA is shown, since the ends of the CDR3 on it are uncertain; the CDR3 is the one TCRdb lists. The V and J genes are TRBV24-1 and TRBJ2-7; the D call in the table, TRBD1, was not verified against the DNA. Including both end residues, the CDR3 is 10 amino acids long. CDR1 is KGHDR, CDR2 SFDVKD, per germline. The CDR3 region is CATSDDRGAL.

This chain uses TRBV10-3 with TRBJ1-3, with D perhaps TRBD1 (5 bases). Germline V CDR1 and CDR2: ENHRY, SYGVKD. The germline V and J ends were trimmed by 5 bases and 0 bases, with 11 bases remaining between them. This CDR3 region has 15 residues. The CDR3 spells CAISRDSSSGNTIYF. For the CDR3, the DNA is TGTGCCATCAGTCGAGACAGCAGCTCTGGAAACACCATATATTTT.